These T cell receptor beta chains were read from a single sample in a study of blood T cells in healthy people across ages. TCRdb redid the calling of the 5' RACE reads with MiXCR, one entry per CDR3 protein. The sample contains over 500,000 distinct CDR3 sequences, about 26% of which appear only once. These data are also associated with another study on T cells of mothers and their children.

The sample taken for sequencing was blood. The receptors stem from a boy between 2 and 10 years old in good health. The CDR3 runs from the conserved cysteine through the conserved F or W.

j_call,v_call,cdr3_aa
TRBJ2-2,TRBV10-3,CAIGDMVGTGELFF
TRBJ2-2,TRBV2,CASSLLGGGDRPLGELFF
TRBJ1-2,TRBV9,CASSSRTENYGYTF
TRBJ2-5,TRBV20-1,CSARETRGETQYF
TRBJ2-6,TRBV4-1,CASSQIRDTGANVLTF
TRBJ1-2,TRBV7-9,CASSPDRDDGYTF
NA,TRBV4-3,CASSQGQGPTYEQYF
TRBJ1-4,TRBV7-9,CASSLAVTLFNEKLFF
TRBJ2-1,TRBV20-1,CSANRVHEQFF
TRBJ2-1,TRBV10-3,CASRNWTSGNNEQFF
TRBJ1-2,TRBV10-1,CASTPSCGYTF
TRBJ1-4,TRBV11-2,CASSFLRGRGEKLFF
TRBJ1-1,TRBV29-1,CSVEDRATWTEAFF